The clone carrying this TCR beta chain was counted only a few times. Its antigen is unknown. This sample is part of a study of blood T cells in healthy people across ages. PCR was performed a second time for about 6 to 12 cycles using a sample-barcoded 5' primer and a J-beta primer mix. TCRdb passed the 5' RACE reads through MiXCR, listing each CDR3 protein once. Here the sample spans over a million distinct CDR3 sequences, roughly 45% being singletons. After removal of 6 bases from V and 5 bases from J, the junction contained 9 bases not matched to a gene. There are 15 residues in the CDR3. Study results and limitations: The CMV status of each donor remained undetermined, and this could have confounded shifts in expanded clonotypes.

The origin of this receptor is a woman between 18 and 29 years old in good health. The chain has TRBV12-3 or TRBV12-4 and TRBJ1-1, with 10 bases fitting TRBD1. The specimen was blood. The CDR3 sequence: CASSRTGGGGTEAFF. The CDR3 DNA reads TGTGCCAGCAGCAGGACAGGGGGAGGGGGGACTGAAGCTTTCTTT.